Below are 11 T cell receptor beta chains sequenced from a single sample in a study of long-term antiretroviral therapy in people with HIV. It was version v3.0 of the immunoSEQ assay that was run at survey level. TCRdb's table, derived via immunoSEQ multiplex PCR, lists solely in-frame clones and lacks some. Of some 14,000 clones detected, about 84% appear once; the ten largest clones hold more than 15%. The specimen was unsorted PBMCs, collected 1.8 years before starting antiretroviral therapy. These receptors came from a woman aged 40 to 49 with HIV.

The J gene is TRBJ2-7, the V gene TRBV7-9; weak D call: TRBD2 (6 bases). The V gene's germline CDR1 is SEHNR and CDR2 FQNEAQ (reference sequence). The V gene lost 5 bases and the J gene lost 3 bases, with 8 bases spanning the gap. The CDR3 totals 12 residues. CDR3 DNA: TGTGCCAGCAGCGACGGGGGCTACGAGCAGTACTTC. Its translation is CASSDGGYEQYF. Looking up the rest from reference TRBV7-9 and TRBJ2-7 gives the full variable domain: DTGVSQNPRHKITKRGQNVTFRCDPISEHNRLYWYRQTLGQGPEFLTYFQNEAQLEKSRLLSDRFSAERPKGSFSTLEIQRTEQGDSAMYLCASSDGGYEQYFGPGTRLTVT.

The CDR3 DNA reads as TGTGCCAGCAGCCCCGAGAGATGGGTCAGGACAACTAATGAAAAACTGTTTTTT. Translated, it gives CASSPERWVRTTNEKLFF. This rearrangement joins TRBV7-8 to TRBJ1-4; D gene uncertain. Germline loops: CDR1 SGHVS, CDR2 FQNEAQ. Trimming removed 5 bases from V and 0 bases from J, with 19 bases in between. The CDR3 totals 18 residues.

Here the CDR3 DNA reads TGTGCCAGCAGCGCAACCGGGACTAGATCCCATGAGCAGTTCTTC. Protein: CASSATGTRSHEQFF. V is TRBV7-9 and J is TRBJ2-1; 8 bases are shared with TRBD2. CDR1 and CDR2 (germline): SEHNR, FQNEAQ (reference sequence). CDR3 size: 15 residues. V dropped 5 bases and J dropped 8; count of bases not matched to a gene: 11.

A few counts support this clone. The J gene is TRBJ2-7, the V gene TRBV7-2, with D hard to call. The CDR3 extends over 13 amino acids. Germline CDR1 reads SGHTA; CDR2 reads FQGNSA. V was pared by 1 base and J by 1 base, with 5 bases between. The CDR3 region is CASSLVQSYEQYF. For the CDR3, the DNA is TGTGCCAGCAGCTTAGTACAGTCCTACGAGCAGTACTTC. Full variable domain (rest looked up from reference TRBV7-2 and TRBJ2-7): GAGVSQSPSNKVTEKGKDVELRCDPISGHTALYWYRQSLGQGLEFLIYFQGNSAPDKSGLPSDRFSAERTGGSVSTLTIQRTQQEDSAVYLCASSLVQSYEQYFGPGTRLTVT.

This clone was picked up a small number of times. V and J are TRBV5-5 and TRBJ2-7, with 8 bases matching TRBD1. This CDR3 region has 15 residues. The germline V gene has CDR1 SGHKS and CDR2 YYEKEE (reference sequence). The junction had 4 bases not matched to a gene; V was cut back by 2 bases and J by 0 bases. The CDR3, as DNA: TGTGCCAGCAGCTTTGGAGGACAGGGCTCCTACGAGCAGTACTTC. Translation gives CASSFGGQGSYEQYF.

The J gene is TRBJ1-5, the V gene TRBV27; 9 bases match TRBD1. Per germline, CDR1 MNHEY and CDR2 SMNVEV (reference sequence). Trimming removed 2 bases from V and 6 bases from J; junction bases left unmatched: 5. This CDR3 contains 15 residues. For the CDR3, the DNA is TGTGCCAGCAGTTTACACAGGGGGCGCATTCAGCCCCAGCATTTT. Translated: CASSLHRGRIQPQHF.

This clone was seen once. CDR3 sequence (DNA): TGTGCCAGCAGCTTATTGGCCAGCACGGCTAACTATGGCTACACCTTC. Protein sequence: CASSLLASTANYGYTF. This chain joins TRBV7-9 and TRBJ1-2; D remains unclear. V lost 2 bases, J lost 0 bases, and 13 bases lay in between. CDR1 and CDR2 from the germline V gene are SEHNR and FQNEAQ (reference sequence). The CDR3 is 16 residues long.

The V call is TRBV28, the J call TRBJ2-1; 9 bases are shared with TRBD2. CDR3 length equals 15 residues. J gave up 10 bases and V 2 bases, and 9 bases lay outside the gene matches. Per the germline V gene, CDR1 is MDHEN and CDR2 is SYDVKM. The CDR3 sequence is CASSLAGGPKGEQFF. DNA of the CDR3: TGTGCCAGCAGTTTAGCGGGAGGGCCGAAGGGGGAGCAGTTCTTC.

The CDR3 here is CSVARGETQYF. The CDR3 DNA reads as TGCAGCGTCGCAAGGGGTGAGACCCAGTACTTC. The chain employs TRBV29-1 and TRBJ2-5, with a weak D call TRBD1 (5 bases). V was clipped by 6 bases and J by 5 bases, with 10 bases between them. The CDR3 length is 11 residues. Germline values: CDR1 SQVTM, CDR2 ANQGSEA.

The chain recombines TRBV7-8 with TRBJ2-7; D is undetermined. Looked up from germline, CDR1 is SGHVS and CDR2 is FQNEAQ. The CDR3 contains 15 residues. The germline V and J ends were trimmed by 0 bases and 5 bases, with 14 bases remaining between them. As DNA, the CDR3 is TGTGCCAGCAGCTTAGCGGCGGCAGGAACCAACGAGCAGTACTTC. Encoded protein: CASSLAAAGTNEQYF. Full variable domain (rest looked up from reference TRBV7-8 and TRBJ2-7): GAGVSQSPRYKVAKRGQDVALRCDPISGHVSLFWYQQALGQGPEFLTYFQNEAQLDKSGLPSDRFFAERPEGSVSTLKIQRTQQEDSAVYLCASSLAAAGTNEQYFGPGTRLTVT.

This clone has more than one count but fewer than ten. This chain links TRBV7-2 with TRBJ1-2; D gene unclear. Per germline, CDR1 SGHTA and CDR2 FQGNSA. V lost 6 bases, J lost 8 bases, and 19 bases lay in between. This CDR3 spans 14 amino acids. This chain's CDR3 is CASSRSTTEWGYTF. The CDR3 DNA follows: TGTGCCAGCAGTCGCAGTACTACCGAATGGGGCTACACCTTC. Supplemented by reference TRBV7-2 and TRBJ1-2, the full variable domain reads GAGVSQSPSNKVTEKGKDVELRCDPISGHTALYWYRQSLGQGLEFLIYFQGNSAPDKSGLPSDRFSAERTGGSVSTLTIQRTQQEDSAVYLCASSRSTTEWGYTFGSGTRLTVV.